This note documents a single T cell receptor (beta chain) sequence. Antigen specificity is unknown. The entry originates in a study of T-cell reconstitution after alpha-beta-depleted transplantation in children. Germline V gives CDR1 LNHDA, CDR2 SQIVND (reference sequence). The V end was cut by 3 bases, the J end by 8 bases, with 14 bases between. The CDR3 consists of 14 residues. Researchers prepared the TCRbeta library using unique molecular identifiers, the study reports. In TCRdb, the PCR reads were re-called with MiXCR into one record per CDR3 protein. This sample has a few hundred thousand distinct CDR3 sequences; roughly a quarter occur once, and the top ten carry under 45%. Whole-study results and caveats: Surviving recipient T cells and thymic progenitors accounted for the high day-60 TCRbeta diversity observed in some patients. Most T-cell counts and diversity one year after the transplant came from T cells that were newly produced. Expanded clones from the graft, numbering several hundred, reportedly supplied alpha-beta T cells about two months after transplant.

This sequence originates from a boy in the first two years of life with Wiskott-Aldrich syndrome, due to receive a stem cell transplant. Sequencing used PBMCs, obtained before TCRalphabeta/CD19-depleted stem cell transplant. The chain employs TRBV19 and TRBJ1-5; the D is unclear. The CDR3 bases are TGTGCCAGTAGTATTTGGGCGGTGGCCGAGCCCCAGCATTTT. This gives the protein CASSIWAVAEPQHF.